This T cell receptor beta chain derives from a study of cytomegalovirus exposure and HLA in healthy donors (dated by TCRdb to about 2017). Some background on the complete study: In an earlier analysis of roughly 590 of the donors, roughly 300 Gb of sequence data and approximately 100 million unique TCR beta sequences from roughly 190 million T cells were reported. An early release covering 550 to 650 HLA-typed donors comprised about 300 gigabases of sequencing data and 85 million to 100 million unique TCR sequences. Of the 300 to 500 genotyped donors, roughly 80% were placed in the genetic ancestry cluster associated with self-reported Caucasian donors. The study aimed to test whether signatures of past pathogen exposure could be identified by cataloging public T cell receptors. The study profiled the T cell repertoires of 500 to 800 subjects by immunosequencing and related them to cytomegalovirus serostatus. Besides the first cohort of 666 subjects, a separate validation cohort made up of roughly 120 different subjects was used. To predict cytomegalovirus infection status, the study combined high-throughput TCR immunosequencing, statistical association of individual TCRs with disease status, and machine learning. In a later analysis, previously published TCR beta repertoires from 500 to 750 donors were re-analyzed and high-resolution HLA genotyping was added so that TCR occurrence patterns could be studied. In the later analysis, no new phenotypic data were used to find candidate immune exposures; instead, reliance was placed on TCR beta sequences and their occurrence across donors. To decide whether each TCR beta V gene segment behaved as functional or pseudogenic, an earlier analysis of some 540 of the donors relied on high-throughput TCR beta sequencing. Donor age, sex, ethnicity and CMV serostatus were collected together with the repertoire data. In a later genetic analysis, genome-wide SNP genotypes for about 55% of the roughly 700 donors were used, and that subset was treated as a discovery cohort. Every repertoire in the discovery cohort had been generated on one and the same sequencing platform. HLA typing included class I and class II loci at four-digit resolution. Typing coverage varied by locus: about 629-640 donors for A, B, C, DRB1 and DQB1; about 520 for DQA1; 606 for DPA1; roughly 450 for DPB1. Because of strong linkage in the cohort, 5 or 6 DR-DQ haplotypes were treated as single units for association and clustering. On average, around 230,000 unique TCR beta nucleotide sequences were sequenced per donor among more than 350 genotyped donors of the cohort, with about 17% of those sequences being non-productive. The study at large found these results: A later genetic analysis reported fewer N-insertions in productive TCRs among donors in an Asian-associated ancestry cluster than the roughly 650-donor mean. The classifier was reported to diagnose cytomegalovirus status with high specificity and sensitivity in both the original and validation cohorts. In a later genetic analysis, a missense DCLRE1C variant was associated with V-gene and J-gene trimming of TCR beta chains, and the association was replicated in an independent cohort. In a later analysis, TCR association rates were found to vary across HLA loci, with the most associated TCRs seen for DRB1 alleles and the fewest for HLA-C alleles. A few of the identified cytomegalovirus-associated TCR beta chains were confirmed in vitro to be specific for cytomegalovirus antigens. Sequencing depth was assumed to be roughly uniform across donors in the presence/absence analyses, though that assumption may not hold. The sequencing pipeline was judged likely to have produced a cluster of highly shared sequence variants as a technical artifact. Several of the top co-occurrence clusters appeared to be linked to parvovirus B19, influenza, CMV and Epstein-Barr virus, according to a later analysis. The earlier analysis of about 600 of the donors excluded 15 to 20 rarely observed V segments, including chromosome 9 orphons, because counts were too low. A further reported finding was that TCR beta sequences accurately predicted the HLA-A and HLA-B alleles for most subjects in the first cohort. In a later analysis, most CMV-associated TCR beta chains were found to appear HLA-restricted, with HLA associations seemingly driven largely by CMV exposure. While some public TCRs were present in many individuals, most TCR sequences turned up only very rarely across donors. Compared with equally common non-associated chains, HLA-associated TCR beta chains in a later analysis were more clonally expanded and had lower generation probabilities. HLA typing was unavailable for some donors at each locus, so association tests used only the typed subset. Specific HLA alleles were associated with roughly 16,000 TCR beta sequences at a false discovery rate of 0.05 in a later analysis. Broadly in line with IMGT annotations, most TCR beta V segments showed up in productive rearrangements about 90% or about 30% of the time in an earlier analysis of around 550 of the donors. The study listed approximately 150 TCR beta chains as associated with cytomegalovirus. Assigning TCR associations to individual alleles was difficult when HLA alleles, especially DR and DQ, strongly co-occurred. The authors suggested that the approach could potentially be generalized to other disease states and immunological phenotypes. CMV serostatus was the only immune exposure information available for the cohort. Linkage disequilibrium might explain the correlated functional status among segregating V segments, but an unknown experimental factor could not be ruled out. In this cohort, only TCR beta chains were sequenced, and detectable features were limited by the absence of alpha or paired-chain data.

In regard to this clone: The target of this receptor is not known. Base qualities were left out, and no much larger clone turns up one base away.

The library was obtained by the immunoSEQ multiplex PCR assay. A mixture of 60 forward primers for TCR Vbeta segments and 13 reverse primers for TCR Jbeta segments was used in the multiplex PCR. A multiplex PCR assay on genomic DNA amplified the CDR3 region of rearranged TCR beta genes. On the Illumina HiSeq System, the amplified TCR beta libraries were sequenced as 87-base-pair reads. As for how the authors treated the data: Across the 500 to 700 repertoires, a later analysis counted 80 million or so unique TCR beta chains, 9.5 million to 12 million of which were shared by at least two donors. A nearest-neighbor algorithm error-corrected the raw reads and collapsed the reads into unique sequences, merging closely related sequences to remove PCR and sequencing errors. To assign V, D and J gene segments, CDR3 sequences were aligned to IMGT reference sequences. For a sequence to be retained, a match of at least six nucleotides to both a V gene segment and a J gene segment was required. A rearrangement counted as productive if the CDR3 had no stop codons and remained in frame with V and J, and every other rearrangement counted as non-productive. Following IMGT convention, CDR3 was defined as the stretch from the second conserved V-encoded cysteine to the conserved J-encoded phenylalanine. The earlier analysis of some 550 of the donors excluded any sequence lacking an unambiguous match to a single V gene segment. An earlier analysis of under 750 of the donors called V segments functional above 56.7% productive rearrangements and segregating when the between-donor standard deviation exceeded 5%. To diagnose cytomegalovirus status from the catalog of TCR beta chain sequences, a statistical classification framework was built. A later analysis assigned V and J genes by comparing TCR nucleotide sequences with IMGT/GENE-DB human TR gene sequences. In a later analysis, CDR3 sequences and most-parsimonious VDJ recombination scenarios were assigned using the TCRdist pipeline. In a later analysis, each TCR beta chain was defined by its CDR3 amino acid sequence together with its V-gene family, and reads lacking a unique V-gene family were excluded. A later analysis removed 592 highly shared, low-generation-probability nucleotide sequences to deal with suspected cross-contamination and a sequencing artifact. For each public chain, a later analysis derived a clonal expansion index from normalized ranks of inferred template counts within each repertoire. In a later analysis, generation probabilities were computed using a VDJ recombination model fitted to out-of-frame rearrangements, and the results were checked against IGoR. In a later analysis, TCR-TCR, TCR-HLA and TCR-CMV co-occurrence was scored with hypergeometric tests, and a repertoire-size bias correction was applied to TCR pairs. A later analysis estimated false discovery rates by permuting HLA or CMV assignments 20 times. In a later analysis, co-occurring TCRs were grouped using DBSCAN, and TCRdist sequence similarity was added for clustering within HLA-allele-positive subsets. Repertoires with fewer than 30,000 or more than 120,000 public chains were left out of co-occurrence clustering, as were about five repertoires with anomalous nucleotide sharing. TCRdb carries this immuneACCESS record with in-frame sequences only. Its versions omit some clonotypes, under half of them owing to an unresolved V gene in the studies checked, with the rest unexplained. V, J and clone size derive from that table, while D and trimming were established from the DNA sequence. Present in this sample are under 150,000 clones, about 80% of which were seen just once. In total, the top ten clones hold nearly 9.5% of the sample.

The cohort consisted of 650 to 850 healthy bone marrow donors. At the time of sampling, all cohort members were nominally healthy, though unrecorded immune exposures were likely present. The donor tested CMV seropositive, placing the donor among the 250 to 350 seropositive members of the cohort. A peripheral blood sample was collected from each donor, and TCR beta sequencing was performed on peripheral blood mononuclear cells. The Qiagen DNeasy Blood Extraction Kit was used to extract genomic DNA from the blood cell samples. The source material was PBMCs. This TCR derives from a woman aged 45-65 years in good health and CMV-seropositive.

Here the CDR3 is given as CSVPGVNSNQPQHF. The DNA reads as follows: TGCAGCGTCCCGGGGGTTAATAGCAATCAGCCCCAGCATTTT. The chain was built from TRBV29-1 and TRBJ1-5; a weak D assignment points to TRBD1 (5 bases agree). V sheds 6 bases and J sheds 0 bases, leaving 12 bases between their ends. CDR1 SQVTM and CDR2 ANQGSEA were looked up in the germline V gene. Taken from cysteine to phenylalanine, the CDR3 has 14 residues. Just CDR3 DNA is preserved here, 42 bases in frame from base 1.